This TCR beta chain was sequenced during a study of OX40 agonist ivuxolimab in advanced cancers. Background on the study: The dose-escalation cohort was about 83% male, with a mean age of about 60 years, ranging about 23 to 80. Earlier anti-PD-1, anti-PD-L1 or anti-CTLA-4 therapy was permitted; under 50% had received some. Study-wide results and caveats: At 0.1 to 3.0 mg/kg and by week 6, clonal expansion occurred in CD4+ and CD8+ blood T cells.

Of note for this clone: Its antigen is as yet unknown.

Measured with immunoSEQ multiplex PCR; TCRdb has only the in-frame clones, and not every one. The table records about 82,000 clones, 70% to 90% of them present only once. The sample was CD4+ or CD8+ T cells sorted from blood, taken in a trial of the OX40 agonist ivuxolimab. The receptor comes from an adult with an advanced solid tumor such as melanoma, head and neck, liver or kidney cancer.

CDR3 bases: TGTGCCATCAGCACCGGGACTTCCGACAACACCGGGGAGCTGTTTTTT. Its protein is CAISTGTSDNTGELFF. J is TRBJ2-2 and V is TRBV10-3; D might be TRBD2 (6 bases). CDR1 is ENHRY, CDR2 SYGVKD, per germline. V was clipped by 6 bases and J by 2 bases, with 16 bases between them. The CDR3 is 16 residues long.